Sequencing of this TCR beta chain was carried out in a study of T cell responses to AZD1222 COVID-19 vaccine. Study findings and constraints: Seropositive status at baseline applied to only a handful of AZD1222 recipients. The CD4 TCRs associated with vaccination extended across spike and predominated at 160-218 and 743-854.

CDR3 length: 17 residues. V dropped 0 bases and J dropped 4; count of bases not matched to a gene: 11. Germline values: CDR1 SGHRS, CDR2 YFSETQ. Libraries were prepared by immunoSEQ multiplex PCR; TCRdb keeps only in-frame clonotypes and omits some of them. The sample has 200,000 or so clones, approximately 87% seen once; the top ten hold about 3%. Note on this clone: As yet, its antigen is unknown.

Sequencing was performed on peripheral blood, taken on day 0 of MenACWY control vaccination. The chain has TRBV5-1 and TRBJ2-5; the match to TRBD1 covers 8 bases. The origin of this receptor is an adult in good health. CDR3 DNA sequence: TGCGCCAGCAGCTTGGTCGGCGCTCAGGGGGCGGGAGAGACCCAGTACTTC. Protein: CASSLVGAQGAGETQYF.